This T cell receptor (beta chain) is from a study of blood T cells in healthy people across ages. Findings of the study overall: Naive CD4+ cell counts and diversity both ran higher in long-lived than in aged donors. A roughly linear age-dependent decrease characterized TCR beta diversity per million T cells.

J lost 3 bases, V lost 3 bases, and 4 bases had no gene match. The CDR3 has 14 amino acids. CDR1 and CDR2 (germline): PRHDT, FYEKMQ (reference sequence). A second PCR of 7 to 11 cycles used a sample-barcoded 5' primer and a J-beta primer mix. The authors tagged each cDNA molecule using a template-switch adaptor with 12 random nucleotides. TCRdb redid the calling of the 5' RACE reads with MiXCR, one entry per CDR3 protein. The sample gives around 2 million distinct CDR3 sequences, roughly two fifths of which show up once; roughly 24% is in the top ten. The donors, all healthy, were Caucasians living in Russia, aged about 6 to 90. This clonotype appeared many times. Its target is unknown.

The rearrangement links TRBV13 to TRBJ2-7, with 8 bases matching TRBD1. Sequenced input: blood. This receptor was identified in a human donor in good health. The CDR3 nucleotides are TGTGCCAGCAGCTTCCGGGACAGGTACTACGAGCAGTACTTC. Translated: CASSFRDRYYEQYF. Filled out from reference TRBV13 and TRBJ2-7, the complete variable domain reads AAGVIQSPRHLIKEKRETATLKCYPIPRHDTVYWYQQGPGQDPQFLISFYEKMQSDKGSIPDRFSAQQFSDYHSELNMSSLELGDSALYFCASSFRDRYYEQYFGPGTRLTVT.